Given below is one TCR beta chain in context. Antigen specificity is unknown. Sequencing was performed with immunoSEQ multiplex PCR; in TCRdb, only in-frame clones are kept and a portion is missing. The data contain 23,000 or so clones, under 75% of them singletons. This record belongs to a study of PD-1 blockade in classical Hodgkin lymphoma. Study-level results: The study found that TCR diversity rose significantly by C4D1 in CD4+ but not CD8+ cells. Some patients began nivolumab under 1 year after ASCT. These patients were excluded from later analyses. Repertoire differences lack defined causes, possibly disease activity or prior therapy.

Time point defined: cycle 4 day 1 (C4D1), after five to seven weeks of nivolumab. Relapses following autologous stem cell transplantation were seen in all patients, with brentuximab vedotin exposure varying. Best response was recorded as complete response, partial response or progressive disease. The CDR3 is 19 residues long. Trimming left V 6 bases short and J 2 bases short, with 27 bases between. Germline V gene sequence: CDR1 MDHEN, CDR2 SYDVKM. The chain joins TRBV28 to TRBJ2-3, with D tentatively TRBD2 (6 bases). The receptor comes from a human donor with classical Hodgkin lymphoma. The material was peripheral blood mononuclear cells (PBMCs), obtained before the fourth cycle of nivolumab. CDR3 in DNA: TGTGCCAGCAGCGGGAGTGAGTCCAGCGTGAGGACGTACACAGATACGCAGTATTTT. Protein: CASSGSESSVRTYTDTQYF.